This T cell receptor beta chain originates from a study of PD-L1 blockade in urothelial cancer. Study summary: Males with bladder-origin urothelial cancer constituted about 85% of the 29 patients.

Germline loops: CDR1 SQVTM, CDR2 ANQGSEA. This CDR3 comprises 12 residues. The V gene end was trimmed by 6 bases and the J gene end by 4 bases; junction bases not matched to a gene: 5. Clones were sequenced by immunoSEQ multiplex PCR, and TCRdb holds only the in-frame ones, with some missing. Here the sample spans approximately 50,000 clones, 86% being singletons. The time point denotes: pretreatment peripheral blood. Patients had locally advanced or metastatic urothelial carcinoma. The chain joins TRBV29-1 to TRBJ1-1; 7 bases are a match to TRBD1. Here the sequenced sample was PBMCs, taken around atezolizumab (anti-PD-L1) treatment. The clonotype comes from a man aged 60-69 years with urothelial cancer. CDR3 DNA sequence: TGCAGCGTAGAGACAGGGATCACTGAAGCTTTCTTT. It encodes CSVETGITEAFF.